This is a list of T cell receptor beta chains from one sample in a study of T cells in localized non-small cell lung cancer. Here immunoSEQ multiplex PCR was the method, and the copy in TCRdb shows in-frame clones only, minus some. Here the sample spans over 40,000 clones, about 88% being singletons. The sequencing here drew on peripheral blood, taken before any cancer treatment. Receptor source: a woman aged 18 to 50 with stage III lung adenocarcinoma. Both conserved end residues are part of each CDR3. Each record gives: CDR3 DNA, CDR3 protein, J gene, V gene, clone size, D gene. A D gene is named only where the DNA matches it firmly. Size values are once, few and many counts, or a class for expanded clones, and some rows have none.

cdr3_nt: TGTGCCAGCAAAACTGCCCGGAACACTGAAGCTTTCTTT; cdr3_aa: CASKTARNTEAFF; j_call: TRBJ1-1; v_call: TRBV25-1; clone_size: -; d_call: -
cdr3_nt: TGTGCCAGCAGTAAAGGTAACGAGCAGTACTTC; cdr3_aa: CASSKGNEQYF; j_call: TRBJ2-7; v_call: TRBV27; clone_size: medium-sized; d_call: -
cdr3_nt: TGTGCCACCGGTAGAGGCACGACCTACGAGCAGTACTTC; cdr3_aa: CATGRGTTYEQYF; j_call: TRBJ2-7; v_call: TRBV2; clone_size: -; d_call: -
cdr3_nt: TGTGCCAGCAGCCTATGGAATAGCGTAGGGGAGACCCAGTACTTC; cdr3_aa: CASSLWNSVGETQYF; j_call: TRBJ2-5; v_call: TRBV7-9; clone_size: -; d_call: -
cdr3_nt: TGTGCCAGCAGTGAAGGAAGTCCTTATCAGCCCCAGCATTTT; cdr3_aa: CASSEGSPYQPQHF; j_call: TRBJ1-5; v_call: TRBV6-1; clone_size: -; d_call: -
cdr3_nt: TGCGCCAGCAGCCAACCTATTGACAGGACGTACCAAGAGACCCAGTACTTC; cdr3_aa: CASSQPIDRTYQETQYF; j_call: TRBJ2-5; v_call: TRBV4-1; clone_size: -; d_call: -
cdr3_nt: TGTGCCTGGAGTTCACAGATTAATCAGCCCCAGCATTTT; cdr3_aa: CAWSSQINQPQHF; j_call: TRBJ1-5; v_call: TRBV30; clone_size: few; d_call: -
cdr3_nt: TGTGCCAGCAGCTTGGCTTCCGGTCCTGGAACTAACTATGGCTACACCTTC; cdr3_aa: CASSLASGPGTNYGYTF; j_call: TRBJ1-2; v_call: TRBV5-4; clone_size: -; d_call: -
cdr3_nt: TGTGCCAGCAAACAGGGGGAGGGGGACACAGATACGCAGTATTTT; cdr3_aa: CASKQGEGDTDTQYF; j_call: TRBJ2-3; v_call: TRBV6-6; clone_size: medium-sized; d_call: -
cdr3_nt: TGTGCCATCAGTGTGGACAGGGCGGATCAGCCCCAGCATTTT; cdr3_aa: CAISVDRADQPQHF; j_call: TRBJ1-5; v_call: TRBV10-3; clone_size: -; d_call: TRBD1
cdr3_nt: TGTGCCAGCAGCTCCCCGACAGGGGGAAATTCACCCCTCCACTTT; cdr3_aa: CASSSPTGGNSPLHF; j_call: TRBJ1-6; v_call: TRBV7-8; clone_size: -; d_call: TRBD1